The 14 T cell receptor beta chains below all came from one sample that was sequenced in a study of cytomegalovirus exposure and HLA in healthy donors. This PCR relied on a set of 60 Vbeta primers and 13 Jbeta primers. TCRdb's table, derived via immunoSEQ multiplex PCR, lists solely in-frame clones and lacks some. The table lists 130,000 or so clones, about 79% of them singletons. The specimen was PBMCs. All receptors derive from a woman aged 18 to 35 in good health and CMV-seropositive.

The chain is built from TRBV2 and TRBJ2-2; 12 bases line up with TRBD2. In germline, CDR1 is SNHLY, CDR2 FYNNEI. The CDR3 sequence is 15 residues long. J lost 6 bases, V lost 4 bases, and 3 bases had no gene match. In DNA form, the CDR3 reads TGTGCCAGCAGTGGACTAGCGGGGGTTTCCGGGGAGCTGTTTTTT. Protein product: CASSGLAGVSGELFF. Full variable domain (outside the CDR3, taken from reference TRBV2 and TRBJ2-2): EPEVTQTPSHQVTQMGQEVILRCVPISNHLYFYWYRQILGQKVEFLVSFYNNEISEKSEIFDDQFSVERPDGSNFTLKIRSTKLEDSAMYFCASSGLAGVSGELFFGEGSRLTVL.

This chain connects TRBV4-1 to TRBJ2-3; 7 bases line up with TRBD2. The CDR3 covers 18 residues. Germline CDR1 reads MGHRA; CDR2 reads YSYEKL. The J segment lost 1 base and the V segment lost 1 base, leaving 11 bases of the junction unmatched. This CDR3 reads CASSQVGGPIEGTDTQYF. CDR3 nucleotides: TGCGCCAGCAGCCAAGTGGGAGGGCCGATTGAAGGCACAGATACGCAGTATTTT.

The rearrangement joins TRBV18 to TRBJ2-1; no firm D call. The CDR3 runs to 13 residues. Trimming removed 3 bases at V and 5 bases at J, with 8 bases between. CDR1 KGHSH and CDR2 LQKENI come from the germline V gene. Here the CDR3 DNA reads TGTGCCAGCTCACCTCTTACAAACAATGAGCAGTTCTTC. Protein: CASSPLTNNEQFF.

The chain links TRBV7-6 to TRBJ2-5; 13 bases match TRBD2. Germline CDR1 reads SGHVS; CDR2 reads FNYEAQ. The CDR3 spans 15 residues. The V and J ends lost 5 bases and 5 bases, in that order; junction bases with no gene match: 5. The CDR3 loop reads CASSRGTSGDETQYF. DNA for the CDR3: TGTGCCAGCAGCCGTGGGACTAGCGGGGACGAGACCCAGTACTTC.

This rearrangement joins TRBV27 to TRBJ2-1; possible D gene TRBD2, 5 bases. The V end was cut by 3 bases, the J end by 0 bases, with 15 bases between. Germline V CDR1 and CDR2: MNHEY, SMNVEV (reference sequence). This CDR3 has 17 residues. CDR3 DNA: TGTGCCAGCAGTTTCCCCAGCGGATGGAGCTCCTACAATGAGCAGTTCTTC. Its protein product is CASSFPSGWSSYNEQFF.

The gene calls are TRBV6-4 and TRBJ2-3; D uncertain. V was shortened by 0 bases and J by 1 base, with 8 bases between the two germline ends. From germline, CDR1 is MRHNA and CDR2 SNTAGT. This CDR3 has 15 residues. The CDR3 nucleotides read TGTGCCAGCAGTGACTCGAGAAGTGGCACAGATACGCAGTATTTT. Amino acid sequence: CASSDSRSGTDTQYF.

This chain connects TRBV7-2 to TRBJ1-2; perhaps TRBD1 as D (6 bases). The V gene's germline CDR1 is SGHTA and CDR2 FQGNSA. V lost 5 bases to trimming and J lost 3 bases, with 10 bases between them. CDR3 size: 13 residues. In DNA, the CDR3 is TGTGCCAGCAGCCCAGGGGTAGACTATGGCTACACCTTC. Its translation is CASSPGVDYGYTF. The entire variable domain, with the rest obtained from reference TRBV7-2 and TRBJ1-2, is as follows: GAGVSQSPSNKVTEKGKDVELRCDPISGHTALYWYRQSLGQGLEFLIYFQGNSAPDKSGLPSDRFSAERTGGSVSTLTIQRTQQEDSAVYLCASSPGVDYGYTFGSGTRLTVV.

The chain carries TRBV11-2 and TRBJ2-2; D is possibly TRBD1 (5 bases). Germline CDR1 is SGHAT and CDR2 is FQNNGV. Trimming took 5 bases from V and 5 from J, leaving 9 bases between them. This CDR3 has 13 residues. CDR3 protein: CASSPQGTGELFF. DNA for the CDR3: TGTGCCAGCAGCCCTCAGGGAACCGGGGAGCTGTTTTTT.

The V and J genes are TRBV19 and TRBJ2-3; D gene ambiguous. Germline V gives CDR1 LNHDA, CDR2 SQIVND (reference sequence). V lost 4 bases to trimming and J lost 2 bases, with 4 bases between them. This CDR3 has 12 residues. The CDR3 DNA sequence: TGTGCCAGTAGTACGTTCACAGATACGCAGTATTTT. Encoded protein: CASSTFTDTQYF.

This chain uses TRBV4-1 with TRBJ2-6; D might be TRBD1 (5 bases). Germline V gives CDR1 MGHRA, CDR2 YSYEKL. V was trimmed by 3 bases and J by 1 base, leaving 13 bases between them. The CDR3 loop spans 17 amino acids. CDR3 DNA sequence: TGCGCCAGCAGCCATGGGGCAGCCCGTTCTGGGGCCAACGTCCTGACTTTC. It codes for CASSHGAARSGANVLTF.

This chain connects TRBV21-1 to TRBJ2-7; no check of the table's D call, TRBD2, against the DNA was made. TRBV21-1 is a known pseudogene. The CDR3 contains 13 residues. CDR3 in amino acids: CASSPRREDEQYF. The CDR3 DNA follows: TGTGCCAGCAGCCCCCGGAGGGAGGACGAGCAGTACTTC.

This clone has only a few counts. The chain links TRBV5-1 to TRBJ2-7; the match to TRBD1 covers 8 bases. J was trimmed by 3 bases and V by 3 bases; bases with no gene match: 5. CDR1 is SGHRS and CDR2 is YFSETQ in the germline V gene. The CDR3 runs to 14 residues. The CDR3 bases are TGCGCCAGCAGCTCAACGGGACAGGTCTACGAGCAGTACTTC. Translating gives CASSSTGQVYEQYF. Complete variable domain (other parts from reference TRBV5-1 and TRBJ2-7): KAGVTQTPRYLIKTRGQQVTLSCSPISGHRSVSWYQQTPGQGLQFLFEYFSETQRNKGNFPGRFSGRQFSNSRSEMNVSTLELGDSALYLCASSSTGQVYEQYFGPGTRLTVT.

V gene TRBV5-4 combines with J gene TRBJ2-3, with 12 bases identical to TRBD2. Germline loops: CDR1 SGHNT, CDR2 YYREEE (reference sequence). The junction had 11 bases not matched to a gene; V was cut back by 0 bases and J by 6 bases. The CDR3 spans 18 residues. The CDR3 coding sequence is TGTGCCAGCAGCTTGGATACCCGTCTAGCGGGGGGGCTGGATACGCAGTATTTT. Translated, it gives CASSLDTRLAGGLDTQYF.

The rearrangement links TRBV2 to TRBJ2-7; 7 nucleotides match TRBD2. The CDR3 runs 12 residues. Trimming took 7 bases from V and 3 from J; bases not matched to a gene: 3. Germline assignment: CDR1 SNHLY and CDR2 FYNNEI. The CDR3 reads CASMGGNYEQYF. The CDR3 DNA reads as TGTGCCAGCATGGGGGGGAACTACGAGCAGTACTTC.